These 2 T cell receptor beta chains were sequenced from one sample in a study of siplizumab effects on memory and regulatory T cells. The table came from immunoSEQ multiplex PCR; TCRdb's copy has only in-frame clones and leaves some out. The sample records some 2,900 clones, about half being singletons. Antigens for these TCRs are unknown. The mixed lymphocyte reaction cells were held in coculture (37°C) for six to seven days. Source material: CFSE-low (dividing) CD4+ T cells sorted from an allogeneic mixed lymphocyte reaction. Every receptor here comes from a human donor in good health; the cells came from an allogeneic mixed lymphocyte reaction.

This clone has more than one count but fewer than ten. The chain uses TRBV14 and TRBJ1-4; perhaps TRBD1 as D (5 bases). The germline V gene has CDR1 SGHDN and CDR2 FVKESK. Trimming cost V 2 bases and J 10 bases, with 11 bases left between them. The CDR3 loop spans 13 amino acids. The CDR3 bases are TGTGCCAGCAGCCAAATGGGGCAGGGAAAACTGTTTTTT. It codes for CASSQMGQGKLFF.

The chain uses TRBV7-2 and TRBJ2-3, with D perhaps TRBD2 (5 bases). V was pared by 2 bases and J by 4 bases, with 13 bases between. Germline loops: CDR1 SGHTA, CDR2 FQGNSA. This CDR3 region has 15 residues. CDR3 in amino acids: CASSLMGSEPDTQYF. CDR3 DNA: TGTGCCAGCAGCTTAATGGGGAGTGAGCCAGATACGCAGTATTTT.